These 9 T cell receptor beta chains share one sample of origin, sequenced in a study of cytomegalovirus exposure and HLA in healthy donors. Use of 60 Vbeta and 13 Jbeta primers characterized the PCR. Repertoires were generated with immunoSEQ multiplex PCR, while TCRdb's copy carries only in-frame clones and drops some. The repertoire consists of roughly 150,000 clones, with roughly 80% occurring once and the leading ten covering about 2.5%. The sequenced material came from PBMCs. The receptors derive from a male donor in good health and CMV-seronegative.

The chain combines TRBV6-5 with TRBJ1-1, with D perhaps matching TRBD1 (5 bases). This CDR3 has 13 amino acids. V shed 4 bases and J shed 1 base, with 7 bases lying between them. Germline-derived CDR1 and CDR2 are MNHEY and SVGAGI. CDR3: CASSSTGNTEAFF. DNA for the CDR3: TGTGCCAGCAGTTCAACAGGGAACACTGAAGCTTTCTTT.

V usage is TRBV4-1 and J usage is TRBJ2-7; TRBD2 matches at 9 bases. CDR3 length equals 13 residues. Trimming took 6 bases from V and 5 from J; bases not matched to a gene: 5. The germline gives CDR1 MGHRA, CDR2 YSYEKL. Written as DNA, the CDR3 is TGCGCCAGCAGACCTAGCGGGGACCACGAGCAGTACTTC. It codes for CASRPSGDHEQYF.

V and J are TRBV7-9 and TRBJ2-7, with TRBD2 matching 14 bases. This CDR3 spans 18 amino acids. J lost 3 bases, V lost 4 bases, and 11 bases had no gene match. The germline CDR1 and CDR2 sequences are SEHNR and FQNEAQ (reference sequence). DNA of the CDR3: TGTGCCAGCAGCTCATGGACTAGCGGGGGGCCGGAAAACTACGAGCAGTACTTC. This translates into CASSSWTSGGPENYEQYF.

The chain employs TRBV5-5 and TRBJ2-3; 8 bases are a match to TRBD1. The CDR3 consists of 16 residues. Trimming cost V 4 bases and J 3 bases; bases outside gene matches: 10. Germline CDR1 is SGHKS and CDR2 is YYEKEE (reference sequence). CDR3 loop: CASSPRQGLLTDTQYF. The DNA of the CDR3 is TGTGCCAGCAGCCCGAGACAGGGGCTGTTAACAGATACGCAGTATTTT. The entire variable domain, with the rest obtained from reference TRBV5-5 and TRBJ2-3, is as follows: DAGVTQSPTHLIKTRGQQVTLRCSPISGHKSVSWYQQVLGQGPQFIFQYYEKEERGRGNFPDRFSARQFPNYSSELNVNALLLGDSALYLCASSPRQGLLTDTQYFGPGTRLTVL.

The CDR3 DNA is TGTGCCAGCAGCCTTCTTACAGGGGTTAACTATGGCTACACCTTC. This codes for CASSLLTGVNYGYTF. The rearrangement links TRBV7-2 to TRBJ1-2; 7 bases map to TRBD1. Germline V gene lookup returns CDR1 SGHTA and CDR2 FQGNSA. There are 15 residues in the CDR3. Trimming at V came to 5 bases and at J to 1 base, leaving 7 bases not matched to a gene.

This chain connects TRBV5-5 to TRBJ1-3; D might be TRBD1 (5 bases). Germline V lookup: CDR1 SGHKS, CDR2 YYEKEE (reference sequence). The length of the CDR3 is 20 residues. Trimming shortened V by 4 bases and J by 0 bases, and 26 bases separated the two germline ends. In DNA, the CDR3 is TGTGCCAGCAGCCTCCGCTTGCAGTTCACAGGTCCGACCTCTGGAAACACCATATATTTT. As protein: CASSLRLQFTGPTSGNTIYF.

The genes are TRBV5-1 and TRBJ2-2, with 8 bases fitting TRBD1. The germline CDR1 and CDR2 sequences are SGHRS and YFSETQ. The junction had 10 bases not matched to a gene; V was cut back by 4 bases and J by 5 bases. There are 16 residues in the CDR3. CDR3 sequence (DNA): TGCGCCAGCAGCCCTCGGACAGGGTCTGGAACCGGGGAGCTGTTTTTT. Residues: CASSPRTGSGTGELFF.

This clone was detected only a few times. The rearrangement joins TRBV4-3 to TRBJ2-7; maybe TRBD1 (5 bases). The length of the CDR3 is 17 residues. V was clipped by 0 bases and J by 4 bases, with 19 bases between them. Germline loops: CDR1 LGHNA, CDR2 YSLEER. This CDR3 reads CASSQDSLPGMEYEQYF. The CDR3 DNA is TGCGCCAGCAGCCAAGATTCGCTCCCAGGGATGGAGTACGAGCAGTACTTC.

This clone showed up just once. The chain uses TRBV19 and TRBJ1-1, with D maybe TRBD1 (6 bases). The CDR3 has 12 amino acids. V dropped 5 bases and J dropped 9 bases, with 13 bases sitting between them. Germline values: CDR1 LNHDA, CDR2 SQIVND (reference sequence). The CDR3 sequence: CASSESGEKAFF. In DNA form, the CDR3 reads TGTGCCAGTAGTGAGTCAGGGGAAAAAGCTTTCTTT.